The present TCR beta chain was sequenced within a study of human T cells and chemical hapten exposure. Study-wide background: 0.01% DPC was applied to the upper back in patch tests, which were read at 6 days.

Indicated time point: patch test 1, 2 weeks after DPC sensitization. Stated treatment: therapeutic diphenylcyclopropenone sensitization with weekly scalp DPC. This clonotype appeared a few times. Its cognate antigen is unknown. Study-wide results and caveats: Compared with pre-sensitization or healthy control sets, expanded TCRs clustered more.

For the library, individual cDNA molecules each received unique molecular identifiers. TCRdb processed the RACE reads anew with MiXCR; each CDR3 protein has one entry. This sample carries around 75,000 distinct CDR3 sequences, approximately 10% of them seen once, and the ten largest clones take 3.5%. This TCR was sampled from an older woman with alopecia areata. Some clones in this sample may be carry-over from other donors' samples. This material consisted of whole blood, taken in connection with sensitization to the hapten diphenylcyclopropenone (DPC).

The CDR3 loop is CASSELAGGFNEQFF. CDR3 nucleotides: TGTGCCAGCAGCGAACTAGCGGGGGGTTTCAATGAGCAGTTCTTC. The chain uses TRBV2 and TRBJ2-1, with 12 bases matching TRBD2. Trimming took 6 bases from V and 6 from J; bases not matched to a gene: 6. The CDR3 totals 15 residues. Germline V CDR1 and CDR2: SNHLY, FYNNEI.